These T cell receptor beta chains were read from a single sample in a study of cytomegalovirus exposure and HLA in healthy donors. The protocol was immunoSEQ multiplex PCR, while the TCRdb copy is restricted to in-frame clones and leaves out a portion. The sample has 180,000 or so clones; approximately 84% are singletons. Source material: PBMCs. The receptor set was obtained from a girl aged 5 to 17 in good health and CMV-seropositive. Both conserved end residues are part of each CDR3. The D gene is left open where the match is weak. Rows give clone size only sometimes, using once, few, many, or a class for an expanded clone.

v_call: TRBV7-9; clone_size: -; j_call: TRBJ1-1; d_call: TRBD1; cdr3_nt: TGTGCCAGCAGCTTCCCGGGACAGACGACTAGTAACACTGAAGCTTTCTTT; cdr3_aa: CASSFPGQTTSNTEAFF
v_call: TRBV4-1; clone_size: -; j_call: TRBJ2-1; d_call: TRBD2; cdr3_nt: TGCGCCAGCAGTCTTGTTATTGGACTAGCGTACAATGAGCAGTTCTTC; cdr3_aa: CASSLVIGLAYNEQFF
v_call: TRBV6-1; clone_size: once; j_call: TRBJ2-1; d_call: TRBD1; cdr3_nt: TGTGCCAGCAGTTCGACAGGGTACAATGAGCAGTTCTTC; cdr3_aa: CASSSTGYNEQFF
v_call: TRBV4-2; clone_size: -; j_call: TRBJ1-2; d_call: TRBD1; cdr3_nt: TGTGCCAGCAGCCAACGGACAGGGGGCGAGAGCAGCCATGGCTACACCTTC; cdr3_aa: CASSQRTGGESSHGYTF
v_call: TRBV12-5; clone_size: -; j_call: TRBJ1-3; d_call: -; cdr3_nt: TGTGCTAGTGGTCCCGGACAACCTGGAAACACCATATATTTT; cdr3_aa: CASGPGQPGNTIYF
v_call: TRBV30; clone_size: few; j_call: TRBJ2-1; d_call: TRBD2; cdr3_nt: TGTGCCTGGACGGTACTAGCGGGAGATAATGAGCAGTTCTTC; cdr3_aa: CAWTVLAGDNEQFF
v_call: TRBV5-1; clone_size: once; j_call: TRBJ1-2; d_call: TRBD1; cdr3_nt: TGCGCCAGCAGCTTGGTGATACCAGGGGGCTGGGAGGACTATGGCTACACCTTC; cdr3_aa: CASSLVIPGGWEDYGYTF
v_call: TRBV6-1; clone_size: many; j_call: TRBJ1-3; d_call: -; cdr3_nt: TGTGCCAGCAGTGAAGCTTCGGGGGTCTTTGGAAACACCATATATTTT; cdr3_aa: CASSEASGVFGNTIYF
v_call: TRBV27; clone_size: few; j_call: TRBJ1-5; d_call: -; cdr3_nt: TGTGCCAGCCAATCTAACAGGTTACAGCCCCAGCATTTT; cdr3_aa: CASQSNRLQPQHF
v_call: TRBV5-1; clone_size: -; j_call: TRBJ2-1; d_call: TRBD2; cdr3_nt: TGCGCCAGCAGCCCTCATCTAGCGGGAGCTGAGAATGAGCAGTTCTTC; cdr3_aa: CASSPHLAGAENEQFF
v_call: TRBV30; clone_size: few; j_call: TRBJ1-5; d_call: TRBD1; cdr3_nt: TGTGCCTGGAGTGTACAGGGGACACACAATCAGCCCCAGCATTTT; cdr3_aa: CAWSVQGTHNQPQHF
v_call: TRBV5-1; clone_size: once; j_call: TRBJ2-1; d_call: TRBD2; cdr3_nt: TGCGCCAGCAGCTCCTCGGGACTAGCGGGATCAAGCTCCTACAATGAGCAGTTCTTC; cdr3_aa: CASSSSGLAGSSSYNEQFF
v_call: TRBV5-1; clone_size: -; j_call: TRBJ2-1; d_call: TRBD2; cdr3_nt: TGCGCCACCCGTGGGACTAGCGGGAGTAATGAGCAGTTCTTC; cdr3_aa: CATRGTSGSNEQFF
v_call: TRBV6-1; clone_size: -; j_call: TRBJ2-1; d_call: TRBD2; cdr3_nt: TGTGCCAGCAGTGGATATAGCGGGTGGGCCTACAATGAGCAGTTCTTC; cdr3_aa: CASSGYSGWAYNEQFF
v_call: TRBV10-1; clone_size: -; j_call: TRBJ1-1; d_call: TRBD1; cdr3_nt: TGCGCCAGTTCCACAGGGGGCACTGAAGCTTTCTTT; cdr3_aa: CASSTGGTEAFF
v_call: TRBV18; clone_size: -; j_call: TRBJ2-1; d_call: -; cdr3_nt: TGTGCCAGCTCACCCCCCCTAAATGAGCAGTTCTTC; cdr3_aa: CASSPPLNEQFF
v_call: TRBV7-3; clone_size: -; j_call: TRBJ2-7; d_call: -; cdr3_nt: TGTGCCAGCAGCTTCCCGGGGTCCTACGAGCAGTACTTC; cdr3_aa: CASSFPGSYEQYF
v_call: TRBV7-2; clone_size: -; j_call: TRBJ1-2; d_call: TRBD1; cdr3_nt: TGTGCCAGCAGCTCCACCGACAGGGGATATGGCTACACCTTC; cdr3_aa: CASSSTDRGYGYTF
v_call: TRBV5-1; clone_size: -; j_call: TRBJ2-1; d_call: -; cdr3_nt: TGCGCCAGCAGCTACGACAGTAATGAGCAGTTCTTC; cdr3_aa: CASSYDSNEQFF
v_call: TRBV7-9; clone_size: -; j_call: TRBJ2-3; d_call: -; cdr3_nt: TGTGCCAGCAGTACAGGAATCGATACGCAGTATTTT; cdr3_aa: CASSTGIDTQYF
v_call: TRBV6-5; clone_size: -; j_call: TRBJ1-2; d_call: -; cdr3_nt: TGTGCCAGCAGTTACCCCCTTCGGGGAGGGTATGGCTACACCTTC; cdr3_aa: CASSYPLRGGYGYTF
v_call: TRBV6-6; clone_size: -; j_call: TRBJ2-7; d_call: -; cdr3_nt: TGTGCCAGCAGTTCCGACAGTTATAGCTCCTACGAGCAGTACTTC; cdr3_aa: CASSSDSYSSYEQYF
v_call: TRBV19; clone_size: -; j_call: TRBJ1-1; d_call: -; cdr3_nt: TGTGCCAGTAGTACGACAGCGCACCGAAACACTGAAGCTTTCTTT; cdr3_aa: CASSTTAHRNTEAFF
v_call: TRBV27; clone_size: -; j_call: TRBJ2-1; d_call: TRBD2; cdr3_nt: TGTGCCAGCAGTTTATCGATCGGAGCTAGCGGGAGGAATGAGCAGTTCTTC; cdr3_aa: CASSLSIGASGRNEQFF
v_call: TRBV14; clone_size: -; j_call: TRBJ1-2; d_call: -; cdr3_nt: TGTGCCAGCAGCCAAGATCTTCCAGGATCCTACTATGGCTACACCTTC; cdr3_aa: CASSQDLPGSYYGYTF
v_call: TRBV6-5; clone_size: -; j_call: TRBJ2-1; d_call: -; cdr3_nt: TGTGCCAGCAGTTTACTAGGACGGAACAATGAGCAGTTCTTC; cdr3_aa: CASSLLGRNNEQFF
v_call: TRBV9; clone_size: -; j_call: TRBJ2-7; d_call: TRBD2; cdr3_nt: TGTGCCAGCAGCGTAAGATTCGGGAGGGTTTACGAGCAGTACTTC; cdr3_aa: CASSVRFGRVYEQYF
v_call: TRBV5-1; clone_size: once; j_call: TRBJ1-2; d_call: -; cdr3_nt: TGCGCCAGCAGCTTTGGCAGCGCTAACTATGGCTACACCTTC; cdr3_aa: CASSFGSANYGYTF
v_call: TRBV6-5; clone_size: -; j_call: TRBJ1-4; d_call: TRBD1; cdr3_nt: TGTGCCAGCAGTTACAGACAGGGAGTACGGAGTGAAAAACTGTTTTTT; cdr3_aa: CASSYRQGVRSEKLFF
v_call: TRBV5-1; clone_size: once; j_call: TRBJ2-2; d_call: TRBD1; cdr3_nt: TGCGCCAGCAGCTATGCCTTTGACAGGGACACCGGGGAGCTGTTTTTT; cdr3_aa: CASSYAFDRDTGELFF
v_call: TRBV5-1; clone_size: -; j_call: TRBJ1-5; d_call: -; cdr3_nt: TGCGCCAGCAGCCCAGAAGGACAGAGCAATCAGCCCCAGCATTTT; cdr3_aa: CASSPEGQSNQPQHF
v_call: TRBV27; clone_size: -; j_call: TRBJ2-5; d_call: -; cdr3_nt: TGTGCCAGCAGTTTATCGATTCCGAAAGCAAGCCAAGAGACCCAGTACTTC; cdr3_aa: CASSLSIPKASQETQYF
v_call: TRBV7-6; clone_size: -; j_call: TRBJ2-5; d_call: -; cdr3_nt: TGTGCCAGCAGCTTAGTGATCGCAGGCGCAGCTCAAGAGACCCAGTACTTC; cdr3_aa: CASSLVIAGAAQETQYF
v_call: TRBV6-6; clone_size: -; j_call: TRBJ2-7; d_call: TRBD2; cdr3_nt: TGTGCCAGCAGTTCCGGACTAGCGTTGGTGGCCTACGAGCAGTACTTC; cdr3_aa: CASSSGLALVAYEQYF
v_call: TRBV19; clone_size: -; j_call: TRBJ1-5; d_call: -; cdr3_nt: TGTGCCAGTAGTATGTGGGGGGTTGAGAGCAATCAGCCCCAGCATTTT; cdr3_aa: CASSMWGVESNQPQHF
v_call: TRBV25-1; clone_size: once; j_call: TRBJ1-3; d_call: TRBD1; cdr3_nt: TGTGCCAGCAGCAAGGACAGGAACTCTGGAAACACCATATATTTT; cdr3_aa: CASSKDRNSGNTIYF
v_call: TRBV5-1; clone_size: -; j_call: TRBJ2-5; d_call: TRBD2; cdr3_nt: TGCGCCAGCAGTCGGGGACTAGCGGGACAAGAGACCCAGTACTTC; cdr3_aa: CASSRGLAGQETQYF
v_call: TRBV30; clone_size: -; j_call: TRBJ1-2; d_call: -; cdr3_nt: TGTGCCTGGAGTGTCTTACAGGGCCTTGGCTACACCTTC; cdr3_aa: CAWSVLQGLGYTF
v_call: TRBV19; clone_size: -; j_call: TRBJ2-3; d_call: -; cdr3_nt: TGTGCCAGTAGTATGTGGGCTCTCACAGATACGCAGTATTTT; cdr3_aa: CASSMWALTDTQYF
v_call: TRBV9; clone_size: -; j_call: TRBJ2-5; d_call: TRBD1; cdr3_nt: TGTGCCAGCAGCAGTAGCTCTTCGACAGGGGCTGAAGAGACCCAGTACTTC; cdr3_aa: CASSSSSSTGAEETQYF
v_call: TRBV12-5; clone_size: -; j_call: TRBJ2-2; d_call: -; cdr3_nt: TGTGCTAGTGGTTTGTCGCTACGGGAGCTGTTTTTT; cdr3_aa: CASGLSLRELFF
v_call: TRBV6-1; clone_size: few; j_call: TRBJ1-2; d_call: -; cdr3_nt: TGTGCCAGCAGAGTAGCCTTTGACTATGGCTACACCTTC; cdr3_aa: CASRVAFDYGYTF
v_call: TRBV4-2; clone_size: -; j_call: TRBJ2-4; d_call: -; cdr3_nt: TGTGCCAGCAGCCAAGAACTATACGAGTATTCCAACATTCAGTACTTC; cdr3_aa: CASSQELYEYSNIQYF
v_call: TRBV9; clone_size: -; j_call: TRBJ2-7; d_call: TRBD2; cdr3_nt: TGTGCCAGCAGCGTAGAGGGACTAGCGGCCGAGGGTGTCGAGCAGTACTTC; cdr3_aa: CASSVEGLAAEGVEQYF
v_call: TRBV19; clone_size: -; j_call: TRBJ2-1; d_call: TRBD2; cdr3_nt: TGTGCCAGTAGTATGAGCCTAGCGGGAATGGAGCAGTTCTTC; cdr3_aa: CASSMSLAGMEQFF
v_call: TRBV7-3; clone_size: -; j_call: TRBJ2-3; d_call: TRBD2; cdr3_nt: TGTGCCAGCAGCTTAATAGGGGGACTAGCGGGACACTACACAGATACGCAGTATTTT; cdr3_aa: CASSLIGGLAGHYTDTQYF
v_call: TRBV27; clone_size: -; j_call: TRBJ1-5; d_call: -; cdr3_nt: TGTGCCAGCAGTTACGACAGCTATCAGCCCCAGCATTTT; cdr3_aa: CASSYDSYQPQHF
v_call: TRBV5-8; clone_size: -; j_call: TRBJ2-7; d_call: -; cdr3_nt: TGTGCCAGCAGCCACTATAGCTCCTACGAGCAGTACTTC; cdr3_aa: CASSHYSSYEQYF
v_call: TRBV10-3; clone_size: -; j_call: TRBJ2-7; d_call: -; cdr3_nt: TGTGCCATCAGTGCGACAGGCATGGCCTACGAGCAGTACTTC; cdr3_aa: CAISATGMAYEQYF
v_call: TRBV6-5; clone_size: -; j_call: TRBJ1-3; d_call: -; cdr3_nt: TGTGCCAGCAGTCGCGGGGGGCCTGGAAACACCATATATTTT; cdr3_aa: CASSRGGPGNTIYF
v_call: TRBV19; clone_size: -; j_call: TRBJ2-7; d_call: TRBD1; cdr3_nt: TGTGCCAGTAGTTTCCGGGACAGGGGACACGAGCAGTACTTC; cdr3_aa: CASSFRDRGHEQYF
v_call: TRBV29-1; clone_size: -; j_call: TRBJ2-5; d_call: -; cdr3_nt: TGCAGCGCTATCGACAGGTACCAAGAGACCCAGTACTTC; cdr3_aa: CSAIDRYQETQYF
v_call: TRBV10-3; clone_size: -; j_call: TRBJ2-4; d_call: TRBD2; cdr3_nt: TGTGCCATCAGTGAACGGACTAGCGCGAAAACCAAAAACATTCAGTACTTC; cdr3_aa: CAISERTSAKTKNIQYF
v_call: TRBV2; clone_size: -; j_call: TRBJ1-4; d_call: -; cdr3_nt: TGTGCCAGCAGTGAATACGGGGGGCCGACTAATGAAAAACTGTTTTTT; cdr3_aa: CASSEYGGPTNEKLFF
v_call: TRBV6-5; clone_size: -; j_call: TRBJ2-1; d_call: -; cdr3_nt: TGTGCCAGCAGCCGAGAAAATGAGCAGTTCTTC; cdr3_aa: CASSRENEQFF
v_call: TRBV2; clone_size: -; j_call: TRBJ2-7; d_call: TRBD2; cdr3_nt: TGTGCCAGCAGTGAAGCAATTGGGACTAGCGGGAGGGTCGAGCAGTACTTC; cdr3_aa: CASSEAIGTSGRVEQYF
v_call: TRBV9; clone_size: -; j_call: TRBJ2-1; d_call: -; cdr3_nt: TGTGCCAGCAGCGTGCAAGGGGTATCCTACAATGAGCAGTTCTTC; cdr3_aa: CASSVQGVSYNEQFF
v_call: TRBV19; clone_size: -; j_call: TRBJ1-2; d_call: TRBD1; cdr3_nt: TGTGCCATCAGCCCTTCGTTCAGGGGGAATGGCTACACCTTC; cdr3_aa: CAISPSFRGNGYTF
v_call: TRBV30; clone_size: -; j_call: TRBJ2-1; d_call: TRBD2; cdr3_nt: TGTGCCTGGAGTGTACGAGCGGGAGTGGGTAATGAGCAGTTCTTC; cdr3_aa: CAWSVRAGVGNEQFF